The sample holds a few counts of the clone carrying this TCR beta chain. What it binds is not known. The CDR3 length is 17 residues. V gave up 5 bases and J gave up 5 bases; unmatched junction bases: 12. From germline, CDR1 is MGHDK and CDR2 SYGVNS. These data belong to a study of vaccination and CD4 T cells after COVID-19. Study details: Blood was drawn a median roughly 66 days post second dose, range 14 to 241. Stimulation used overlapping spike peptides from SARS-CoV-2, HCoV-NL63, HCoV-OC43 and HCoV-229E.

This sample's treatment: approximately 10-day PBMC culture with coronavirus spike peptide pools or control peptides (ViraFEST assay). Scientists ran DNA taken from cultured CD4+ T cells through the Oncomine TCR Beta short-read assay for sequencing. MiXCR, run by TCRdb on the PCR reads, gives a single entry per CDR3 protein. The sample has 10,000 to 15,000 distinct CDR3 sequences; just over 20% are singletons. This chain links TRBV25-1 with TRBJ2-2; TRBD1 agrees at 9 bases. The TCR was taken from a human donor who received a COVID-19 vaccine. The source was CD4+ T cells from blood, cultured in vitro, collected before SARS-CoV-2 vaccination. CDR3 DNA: TGTGCCAGCAGTCCGTCGTGGACAGGGGATGGGACCGGGGAGCTGTTTTTT. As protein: CASSPSWTGDGTGELFF.